The 8 T cell receptor beta chains below were found in one sample sequenced in a study of glioma-infiltrating T cells. Using RNA template, CDR3s of TCR alpha and beta were amplified with iRepertoire arm-PCR. TCRdb fed the multiplex PCR reads into MiXCR, producing one record per CDR3 protein. The sample consists of roughly 120,000 distinct CDR3 sequences, 20% to 25% of them appearing once. Sample: glioma tissue, nonneoplastic brain tissue, or PBMCs (not recorded which). All receptors come from a human donor with low-grade glioma or glioblastoma, undergoing nonglioma brain surgery, or in good health (not recorded which).

This clonotype came up a few times. This may stem from a read error, because a much larger clone lies one nucleotide away. The chain is built from TRBV27 and TRBJ2-2, with D perhaps assigned TRBD1 or TRBD2 (5 bases each). CDR1 is MNHEY and CDR2 is SMNVEV in the germline V gene (reference sequence). The CDR3 length is 15 residues. CDR3 sequence: CPSSLGPTIGGELFF. In DNA form, the CDR3 reads TGTCCCAGCAGTCTGGGACCCACGATTGGCGGGGAGCTGTTTTTT.

For this clonotype: This sequence may be a read error, since a much larger clone differs from it by one base. The chain joins TRBV14 to TRBJ2-7, with a possible D match to TRBD1 (5 bases). Deletions cut 0 bases from V and 7 bases from J, with 16 bases between. The CDR3 covers 15 residues. Germline V gene lookup returns CDR1 SGHDN and CDR2 FVKESK. DNA of the CDR3: TGTGCCAGCAGCCAAGATCTCGGCAGGGTGAATGAGCAGTACTTC. Encoded protein: CASSQDLGRVNEQYF.

In its sample, this clonotype was seen many times. This sequence joins TRBV27 and TRBJ2-7; 13 bases line up with TRBD2. This CDR3 has 15 residues. Trimming removed 4 bases from V and 4 bases from J; junction bases left unmatched: 4. Germline values: CDR1 MNHEY, CDR2 SMNVEV (reference sequence). In nucleotides, the CDR3 is TGTGCCAGCAGTTCACTAGCGGGAGGGGGGTACGAGCAGTACTTC. It encodes CASSSLAGGGYEQYF.

With respect to this clonotype: A read error may explain this, as a much larger clone is one base away. J is TRBJ2-1 and V is TRBV5-1, with 11 bases matching TRBD2. The V gene's germline CDR1 is SGHRS and CDR2 YFSETQ. CDR3 length: 15 residues. CDR3 nucleotides: TGCGCCGGCAGCTTGTTGGGACTAGCGGACAATGAGCAGTTCTTC. Translating it yields CAGSLLGLADNEQFF.

The chain recombines TRBV19 with TRBJ2-3; either TRBD1 or TRBD2 may fit D (5 bases each). This CDR3 has 14 residues. Trimming removed 7 bases from V and 2 bases from J, with 13 bases in between. CDR1 and CDR2 from the germline V gene are LNHDA and SQIVND (reference sequence). For the CDR3, the DNA is TGTGCCAGTACCCAGGGACCTAACACAGATACGCAGTATTTT. Translated: CASTQGPNTDTQYF.

The rearrangement uses TRBV19 and TRBJ2-7, with D perhaps matching TRBD2 (6 bases). V lost 10 bases and J 3 bases, leaving 22 bases between the germline ends. The germline V gene encodes CDR1 LNHDA and CDR2 SQIVND (reference sequence). This CDR3 comprises 15 residues. CDR3 in DNA: TGTGCCACGGGGGACCGTCGCGGCGGATTCTACGAGCAGTACTTC. Encoded protein: CATGDRRGGFYEQYF.

The J gene is TRBJ1-2, the V gene TRBV5-6, with D unclear. Germline loops: CDR1 SGHDT, CDR2 YYEEEE. Trimming took off 0 bases at V and 7 bases at J, with 19 bases between the two ends. The CDR3 contains 16 residues. CDR3 sequence reads: CASSLVGSQGSIGYTF. CDR3 nucleotides: TGTGCCAGCAGCTTGGTAGGATCACAAGGGTCGATTGGCTACACCTTC.

Turning to this clonotype: A much larger clone lies one base from this, so it may be a read error. The chain links TRBV6-5 to TRBJ2-2; D gene ambiguous. The CDR3 has 11 residues. The V gene's germline CDR1 is MNHEY and CDR2 SVGAGI. The CDR3 loop is CASRRTEELFF. The CDR3 coding sequence is TGTGCCAGCAGGAGAACCGAGGAGCTGTTTTTT.